The 27 T cell receptor beta chains reported below all come from one sample, sequenced in a study of patients and donors after allogeneic stem cell transplantation. TCRdb re-called the RT-PCR reads through MiXCR, storing one row per CDR3 protein. Here the sample spans under 200,000 distinct CDR3 sequences, 20% to 25% being singletons. The sequenced sample was blood, either unsorted or a sorted T cell fraction (not recorded which). These receptor sequences come from a human donor who was either an allogeneic HSCT recipient or a stem cell or donor lymphocyte infusion donor (not recorded which). It is not recorded whose cells these are; they may come from a transplant donor.

The chain links TRBV12-3 or TRBV12-4 to TRBJ2-3; no reliable D call. The CDR3 sequence is 15 residues long. V was shortened by 3 bases and J by 4 bases, with 14 bases between the two germline ends. The CDR3, as DNA: TGTGCCAGCAGTTTTAGTCTAGGAAGCCCAGATACGCAGTATTTT. Translating gives CASSFSLGSPDTQYF.

This clonotype was seen a handful of times. The J gene is TRBJ1-1, the V gene TRBV20-1; TRBD1 matches 12 bases. The junction had 11 bases not matched to a gene; V was cut back by 5 bases and J by 4 bases. The CDR3 loop spans 16 amino acids. The V gene's germline CDR1 is DFQATT and CDR2 SNEGSKA (reference sequence). The CDR3 region has the DNA TGCAGTGCTCTCGCCGGGACAGGGGGCCTGGGCACTGAAGCTTTCTTT. This translates into CSALAGTGGLGTEAFF.

This clonotype was seen a few times. The rearrangement uses TRBV6-2 or TRBV6-3 and TRBJ1-5; 7 nucleotides agree with TRBD1. Germline CDR1 is MNHEY and CDR2 is SVGEGT. After removal of 2 bases from V and 7 bases from J, the junction contained 17 bases not matched to a gene. The length of the CDR3 is 18 residues. In DNA form, the CDR3 reads TGTGCCAGCAGTTACGGCCGGGGGTTGACAGGGCTTGGACAGCCCCAGCATTTT. Translation gives CASSYGRGLTGLGQPQHF.

This clonotype is labeled as medium-sized (0.01 to 0.1%). The CDR3 is CASSYLGLNEQFF. In nucleotides, the CDR3 is TGTGCCAGCAGCTATTTGGGGCTCAATGAGCAGTTCTTC. The rearrangement joins TRBV7-2 to TRBJ2-1; possibly TRBD1 for D (5 bases). The CDR3 contains 13 residues. Germline V lookup: CDR1 SGHTA, CDR2 FQGNSA. Trimming pared 4 bases from V and 6 bases from J, leaving 10 bases between.

This clonotype has more than one count but fewer than ten. The V call is TRBV6-5, the J call TRBJ1-2, with a weak D call TRBD1 (5 bases). There are 12 residues in the CDR3. V was clipped by 7 bases and J by 3 bases, with 9 bases between them. The germline CDR1 and CDR2 sequences are MNHEY and SVGAGI. The CDR3 region is CASKGSDYGYTF. DNA of the CDR3: TGTGCCAGCAAGGGGTCGGACTATGGCTACACCTTC.

The chain employs TRBV5-1 and TRBJ1-2; TRBD1 might be the D (6 bases). CDR3 length equals 14 residues. Trimming cost V 2 bases and J 8 bases, with 16 bases left between them. Looked up from germline, CDR1 is SGHRS and CDR2 is YFSETQ. For the CDR3, the DNA is TGCGCCAGCAGCTTCTCCGCGGACAGCCGCGGCTACACCTTC. Encoded protein: CASSFSADSRGYTF.

V gene TRBV5-1 combines with J gene TRBJ1-2, with D possibly TRBD1 on 5 matching bases. The V end was cut by 1 base, the J end by 2 bases, with 6 bases between. The CDR3 is made up of 13 amino acids. From germline, CDR1 is SGHRS and CDR2 YFSETQ. CDR3 in amino acids: CASSLPGNYGYTF. CDR3 DNA: TGCGCCAGCAGCTTGCCAGGGAACTATGGCTACACCTTC.

This clonotype was picked up a small number of times. This chain joins TRBV6-1 and TRBJ1-2, with no clear D. V gave up 0 bases and J gave up 4 bases, with 6 bases separating them. The CDR3 runs 13 residues. Germline V lookup: CDR1 MNHNS, CDR2 SASEGT. This CDR3 is CASSEALAYGYTF. The CDR3 DNA is TGTGCCAGCAGTGAAGCTCTGGCCTATGGCTACACCTTC.

The chain links TRBV5-8 to TRBJ2-7, with a tentative D call TRBD1 (5 bases). Germline CDR1 is SGHTS and CDR2 is YDEGEE. V shed 2 bases and J shed 2 bases, with 14 bases lying between them. The CDR3 covers 15 residues. CDR3 sequence (DNA): TGTGCCAGCAGCTTCCAGGGATGGGCCCCCTACGAGCAGTACTTC. It yields the protein CASSFQGWAPYEQYF.

This clonotype was found a few times. This chain joins TRBV30 and TRBJ1-1; TRBD1 agrees at 7 bases. The CDR3 is 16 residues long. V was pared by 1 base and J by 1 base, with 9 bases of the junction left unmatched. Germline V gene sequence: CDR1 GTSNPN, CDR2 SVGIG (reference sequence). CDR3 region: CAWSAGTVVPNTEAFF. CDR3 in DNA: TGTGCCTGGAGTGCCGGGACAGTCGTTCCGAACACTGAAGCTTTCTTT.

The chain combines TRBV7-9 with TRBJ2-5; maybe TRBD2 (6 bases). The germline V and J ends were trimmed by 1 base and 5 bases, with 17 bases remaining between them. CDR3 length: 16 residues. Germline loops: CDR1 SEHNR, CDR2 FQNEAQ (reference sequence). The CDR3 nucleotides are TGTGCCAGCAGCTTAGTCCCGCTAGCTGGAGGGGAGACCCAGTACTTC. This gives the protein CASSLVPLAGGETQYF.

This clonotype was recorded a few times. The V call is TRBV12-3 or TRBV12-4, the J call TRBJ1-2, with 8 bases identical to TRBD1. Unmatched junction bases numbered 7, after V lost 6 bases and J lost 4 bases. The CDR3 has 14 residues. The CDR3 DNA follows: TGTGCCAGCAGCGTCGGACAGGGAGGCTATGGCTACACCTTC. This gives the protein CASSVGQGGYGYTF.

The sample holds a few counts of this clonotype. CDR3 sequence reads: CSALGQGTYEQYF. The CDR3 nucleotides are TGCAGTGCCCTGGGACAGGGTACGTACGAGCAGTACTTC. The chain joins TRBV20-1 to TRBJ2-7, with 9 bases identical to TRBD1. The CDR3 sequence is 13 residues long. CDR1 DFQATT and CDR2 SNEGSKA come from the germline V gene (reference sequence). V shed 6 bases and J 4 bases; nucleotides not matched to a gene: 7.

The rearrangement links TRBV6-5 to TRBJ2-2, with D perhaps matching TRBD2 (5 bases). Between the trimmed V and J ends, which lost 6 bases and 6 bases, there was a span of 11 bases. The CDR3 spans 13 residues. Germline CDR1 and CDR2: MNHEY and SVGAGI. CDR3 in DNA: TGTGCCAGCAGCCAGGACTCTCCCGGGGAGCTGTTTTTT. This codes for CASSQDSPGELFF.

This clonotype was recorded at least ten times. The rearrangement links TRBV5-1 to TRBJ1-1; 11 nucleotides agree with TRBD1. Germline values: CDR1 SGHRS, CDR2 YFSETQ. The junction had 7 bases not matched to a gene; V was cut back by 4 bases and J by 5 bases. This CDR3 is built from 15 residues. CDR3 amino acids: CASSPGTGGWTEAFF. The DNA of the CDR3 is TGCGCCAGCAGCCCTGGGACAGGGGGATGGACTGAAGCTTTCTTT. The full variable domain, with the rest looked up from reference TRBV5-1 and TRBJ1-1, is KAGVTQTPRYLIKTRGQQVTLSCSPISGHRSVSWYQQTPGQGLQFLFEYFSETQRNKGNFPGRFSGRQFSNSRSEMNVSTLELGDSALYLCASSPGTGGWTEAFFGQGTRLTVV.

This rearrangement joins TRBV27 to TRBJ2-1; D not certain. The V gene lost 8 bases and the J gene lost 6 bases, with 11 bases spanning the gap. The V gene's germline CDR1 is MNHEY and CDR2 SMNVEV (reference sequence). The CDR3 sequence is 12 residues long. The CDR3 reads CASYSTGNEQFF. CDR3 DNA: TGTGCCAGCTACTCAACGGGCAATGAGCAGTTCTTC.

The genes are TRBV28 and TRBJ2-5; 7 bases agree with TRBD1. V lost 5 bases and J lost 2; bases outside the gene matches: 11. The CDR3 runs to 16 residues. Germline V gene data show CDR1 as MDHEN and CDR2 as SYDVKM. CDR3 loop: CASSGQVTGLQETQYF. CDR3 nucleotides: TGTGCCAGCAGTGGGCAAGTGACAGGGTTACAAGAGACCCAGTACTTC.

There are a few counts of this clonotype. J is TRBJ1-1 and V is TRBV7-3, with 9 bases matching TRBD1. V gave up 5 bases and J gave up 4 bases; unmatched junction bases: 14. Per germline, CDR1 SGHTA and CDR2 FQGTGA. The CDR3 consists of 17 residues. CDR3 coding DNA: TGTGCCAGCAGCCAACAAGGACAGGGGATCGGTGGCACTGAAGCTTTCTTT. The encoded protein is CASSQQGQGIGGTEAFF.

The chain employs TRBV12-3 or TRBV12-4 and TRBJ1-2, with D uncertain. CDR3 size: 13 residues. V gave up 3 bases and J gave up 3 bases, with 8 bases separating them. In DNA form, the CDR3 reads TGTGCCAGCAGTTTTGAGGGAGACTATGGCTACACCTTC. Its protein is CASSFEGDYGYTF.

There are a few counts of this clonotype. The chain uses TRBV2 and TRBJ1-6, with 7 positions matching TRBD1. V trimming: 4 bases; J trimming: 7 bases; junction bases outside the gene matches: 10. The V gene's germline CDR1 is SNHLY and CDR2 FYNNEI. The CDR3 sequence is 16 residues long. The DNA for the CDR3 is TGTGCCAGCAGTGGAGGAGGGGGACAGAACAATTCACCCCTCCACTTT. It encodes CASSGGGGQNNSPLHF.

V gene TRBV29-1 combines with J gene TRBJ1-2, with unresolved D. Germline V gene lookup returns CDR1 SQVTM and CDR2 ANQGSEA. The CDR3 extends over 12 amino acids. Trimming removed 6 bases at V and 4 bases at J, with 12 bases between. The CDR3 loop reads CSVRAEGYGYTF. In DNA form, the CDR3 reads TGCAGCGTCCGGGCGGAGGGCTATGGCTACACCTTC.

This clonotype was recorded many times. This chain connects TRBV5-1 to TRBJ1-4, with D tentatively TRBD1 (6 bases). Germline V gene lookup returns CDR1 SGHRS and CDR2 YFSETQ. The CDR3 runs to 16 residues. V shed 4 bases and J shed 0 bases, with 13 bases lying between them. CDR3 loop: CASSPGTFATNEKLFF. The CDR3 coding sequence is TGCGCCAGCAGCCCTGGGACATTTGCAACTAATGAAAAACTGTTTTTT.

In its sample, this clonotype was seen once. V and J are TRBV20-1 and TRBJ2-7; D call uncertain. V was shortened by 7 bases and J by 3 bases, with 13 bases between the two germline ends. Germline-derived CDR1 and CDR2 are DFQATT and SNEGSKA (reference sequence). The CDR3 sequence is 12 residues long. CDR3 coding DNA: TGCAGTGTCAGGCACTCGAACTACGAGCAGTACTTC. This translates into CSVRHSNYEQYF.

The chain carries TRBV7-3 and TRBJ2-1; 8 bases agree with TRBD2. The CDR3 has 16 residues. Germline assignment: CDR1 SGHTA and CDR2 FQGTGA. After removal of 0 bases from V and 9 bases from J, the junction contained 10 bases not matched to a gene. The chain's CDR3 is CASSLTKSGSRGEQFF. The CDR3 coding sequence is TGTGCCAGCAGCTTAACGAAAAGCGGGAGTCGGGGTGAGCAGTTCTTC.

This sequence joins TRBV5-1 and TRBJ2-4; possible D gene TRBD2, 7 bases. This CDR3 is built from 17 residues. The germline V and J ends were trimmed by 3 bases and 6 bases, with 22 bases remaining between them. CDR1 is SGHRS, CDR2 YFSETQ, per germline. The CDR3 bases are TGCGCCAGCAGCTCAGGGACAATGAGGACTAGTAGAAACATTCAGTACTTC. Translated, it gives CASSSGTMRTSRNIQYF. Drawing the rest from reference TRBV5-1 and TRBJ2-4, the complete variable domain is KAGVTQTPRYLIKTRGQQVTLSCSPISGHRSVSWYQQTPGQGLQFLFEYFSETQRNKGNFPGRFSGRQFSNSRSEMNVSTLELGDSALYLCASSSGTMRTSRNIQYFGAGTRLSVL.

Only a few counts were recorded for this clonotype. This rearrangement joins TRBV20-1 to TRBJ2-1, with D unclear. The germline V gene encodes CDR1 DFQATT and CDR2 SNEGSKA (reference sequence). The CDR3 extends over 15 amino acids. V was shortened by 2 bases and J by 2 bases, with 13 bases between the two germline ends. Here the CDR3 DNA reads TGCAGTGCTAGACTCCCTGGGTATCCCTACAATGAGCAGTTCTTC. Protein: CSARLPGYPYNEQFF.

This clonotype has only a few counts. The chain recombines TRBV12-3 or TRBV12-4 with TRBJ1-3; TRBD1 aligns across 7 bases. The CDR3 is made up of 14 amino acids. Unmatched junction bases numbered 10, after V lost 8 bases and J lost 6 bases. CDR3 DNA: TGTGCCAGCTTCCGGGCAGGGGGAGAAAACACCATATATTTT. The encoded protein is CASFRAGGENTIYF.